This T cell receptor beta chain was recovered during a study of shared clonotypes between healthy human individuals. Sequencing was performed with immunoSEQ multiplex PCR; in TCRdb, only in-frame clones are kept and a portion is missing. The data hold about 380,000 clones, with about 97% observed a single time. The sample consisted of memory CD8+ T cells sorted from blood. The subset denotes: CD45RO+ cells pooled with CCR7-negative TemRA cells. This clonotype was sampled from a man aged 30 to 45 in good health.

The CDR3 loop reads CASSAQNTGELFF. Written as DNA, the CDR3 is TGTGCCAGCAGCGCCCAGAACACCGGGGAGCTGTTTTTT. The gene calls are TRBV11-3 and TRBJ2-2; D is unresolved. V was pared by 5 bases and J by 1 base, with 5 bases between. Germline loops: CDR1 SGHNT, CDR2 YENEEA. This CDR3 spans 13 amino acids.